This T cell receptor beta chain emerged from a study of T cell clones after liver transplantation (dated by TCRdb to the late 2010s). For the wider study: The samples were obtained from ITN030ST, a randomized trial that attempted immunosuppression withdrawal within 2 years after liver transplantation. Tolerance meant complete immunosuppression withdrawal for at least one year without liver enzymes rising beyond twice the upper limit of normal. Of the eight recipients, a few were HCV-positive, while the remaining recipients had been transplanted for non-autoimmune, non-viral indications. The studied cohort comprised 8 liver transplant recipients, 3 classified as tolerant and 5 as non-tolerant. Third party-reactive TCRbeta sequences were also identified from pre-transplant MLRs to serve as an antigen-independent comparator for donor-reactive sequences. Donor-reactive T cell clones were identified by TCRbeta sequencing following a pre-transplant mixed lymphocyte reaction and were subsequently tracked in post-transplant blood. Blood samples were collected pre-transplant, pre-randomization before withdrawal, and post-randomization after either complete withdrawal or failed withdrawal. No induction therapy was given to the subjects, and standard immunosuppression was administered until randomization at 12-24 months post-transplant. What the research found in general, with its limitations: Because of small, heterogeneous patient numbers and non-standardized post-transplant time points, the conclusions were only preliminary. Low numbers of available donor cells limited the measurable donor-reactive repertoire in two subjects. Once repertoire turnover was taken into account, donor-reactive detection showed a significant reduction for CD4 in 7 of 8 subjects and for CD8 in 8 of 8. Because allograft tissue specimens were not available, migration of donor-reactive T cells into the graft, rather than deletion, may have occurred. A significant post-transplant decrease in circulating donor-reactive CD4 TCRbeta sequences was observed in most of the 8 subjects, irrespective of tolerance or HCV status. Donor-reactive sequences declined more than third party-reactive ones, suggesting partial antigen-specific deletion unrelated to withdrawal success.

High-throughput TCRbeta CDR3 sequencing of frozen genomic DNA was performed by immunoSEQ, including PCR amplification, mapping, bias correction and internal controls. In the authors' own workflow: Productive rearrangements were retained, and unique TCRbeta sequences were defined by the CDR3 nucleotide sequence together with the V and J gene. A sequence counted as donor-reactive only if the sequence showed at least 5-fold expansion in CFSE-low cells compared with unstimulated pre-transplant cells and had a frequency of at least 0.01%. Per-subject minimum frequency thresholds, based on the lowest-template unstimulated sample, ensured at least 90% detection power. Jensen-Shannon divergence between the top 1000 TCRbeta sequences post- versus pre-transplant served as the measure of repertoire turnover. Two-sided Fisher's exact tests were used to test for changes in how often donor-reactive sequences were detected. In TCRdb, the immuneACCESS table is reduced to in-frame sequences with V and J assigned. These tables do not hold every clone; where another copy was compared, an unresolved V gene accounts for under half, and the others remain unexplained. V and J calls and clone size are given by that table; D and trimming were obtained from the DNA. The sample table lists under 20,000 clones, 75% to 90% of them with a count of one. Roughly 13% of the sample lies in the top ten.

Thawed unstimulated PBMCs were stained for CD3, CD4 and CD8 and FACS-sorted into CD3+CD4+ and CD3+CD8+ populations. Randomization to immunosuppression withdrawal applied to every one of the 8 studied subjects. Genomic DNA was isolated with the Qiagen DNeasy Blood and Tissue Kit. About this clone itself: The clone's antigen remains unknown. There are no base qualities to consult, and no much larger clone falls within one base.

Its CDR3 holds 13 amino acids, cysteine through phenylalanine. Only the CDR3 region is kept as DNA, spanning 39 bases read in frame from base 1. Sequences MNHEY (CDR1) and SMNVEV (CDR2) are obtained from the germline V gene (reference sequence). The V end loses 0 bases and the J end loses 4 bases, and a stretch of 6 bases separates them. The sequence came from a human patient who received a liver transplant. Because of the transplant, the T cells may be the graft donor's rather than the patient's own. This receptor chain uses TRBV27 and TRBJ1-1, with the D gene too uncertain to name. The source was CD8+ T cells from blood, collected just over 45 months after liver transplant. The sequenced DNA is TGTGCCAGCAGTTTATCAGGGATCACTGAAGCTTTCTTT. This is translated as CASSLSGITEAFF.